A selection of T cell receptor beta chains follows, all from one sample in a study of T cell responses to AZD1222 COVID-19 vaccine. This table comes from immunoSEQ multiplex PCR, and its TCRdb copy is limited to in-frame clones, with some not included. The sample consists of 100,000 or so clones, about 89% of them appearing once. This material consisted of peripheral blood, taken 28 days after the second AZD1222 dose. The receptors derive from an adult who received the AZD1222 COVID-19 vaccine. The CDR3 runs from the conserved cysteine through the conserved F or W. Fields, in order: clone size, V gene, J gene, D gene, CDR3 protein, CDR3 DNA. A D gene is named only where the DNA matches it firmly. Rows give clone size only sometimes, using once, few, many, or a class for an expanded clone.

>-|TRBV28|TRBJ2-7|-
CASRSPPGHRTYEQYF
TGTGCCAGCAGATCACCCCCGGGACACCGGACCTACGAGCAGTACTTC
>-|TRBV5-1|TRBJ1-2|TRBD1
CASSSGTGSGLAYGYTF
TGCGCCAGCAGCTCCGGGACAGGGTCCGGGTTGGCCTATGGCTACACCTTC
>once|TRBV7-3|TRBJ2-2|-
CASRRGGTGTGELFF
TGTGCCAGCCGCCGGGGCGGGACCGGAACCGGGGAGCTGTTTTTT
>-|TRBV28|TRBJ1-3|-
CASRTLGNTIYF
TGTGCCAGCAGGACCCTTGGAAACACCATATATTTT
>once|TRBV30|TRBJ2-3|TRBD1
CAWSPGQGTDTQYF
TGTGCCTGGAGCCCGGGACAGGGAACAGATACGCAGTATTTT
>-|TRBV28|TRBJ1-3|-
CASSRAGTSSGNTIYF
TGTGCCAGCAGTCGGGCCGGGACCTCCTCTGGAAACACCATATATTTT
>-|TRBV13|TRBJ2-3|-
CASSLRAAGEPDTQYF
TGTGCCAGCAGCTTAAGGGCCGCAGGGGAACCAGATACGCAGTATTTT
>-|TRBV5-1|TRBJ2-1|TRBD2
CASSLESSGGPYNEQFF
TGCGCCAGCAGCTTGGAAAGTAGCGGGGGTCCCTACAATGAGCAGTTCTTC
>-|TRBV6-4|TRBJ2-3|TRBD2
CASSEARGGNTQYF
TGTGCCAGCAGTGAAGCGCGGGGGGGAAATACGCAGTATTTT
>-|TRBV28|TRBJ2-7|TRBD2
CASSTGVLTGLAGGSYEQYF
TGTGCCAGCAGTACTGGAGTCCTTACGGGACTAGCGGGAGGAAGCTACGAGCAGTACTTC
>-|TRBV24-1|TRBJ2-3|-
CATSEPTGSVTDTQYF
TGTGCCACCAGTGAACCAACAGGGTCCGTCACAGATACGCAGTATTTT
>-|TRBV5-1|TRBJ1-4|-
CASSLTGNEKLFF
TGCGCCAGCAGCTTGACAGGGAATGAAAAACTGTTTTTT
>-|TRBV7-9|TRBJ2-1|TRBD1
CASSLIPGGSHNEQFF
TGTGCCAGCAGCTTAATTCCAGGGGGCTCCCACAATGAGCAGTTCTTC
>few|TRBV4-1|TRBJ2-3|-
CASSQVSHRGTSTDTQYF
TGCGCCAGCAGCCAAGTCTCTCATCGGGGAACTAGCACAGATACGCAGTATTTT
>-|TRBV12-3/TRBV12-4|TRBJ2-2|-
CASSLATGELFF
TGTGCCAGCAGTTTAGCTACCGGGGAGCTGTTTTTT
>-|TRBV2|TRBJ1-2|TRBD1
CASTRDRGNYGYTF
TGTGCCAGCACCCGGGACAGGGGAAACTATGGCTACACCTTC
>-|TRBV7-8|TRBJ2-4|TRBD2
CASSPGGGLGNIQYF
TGTGCCAGCAGCCCCGGCGGGGGGTTAGGAAACATTCAGTACTTC
>-|TRBV7-9|TRBJ2-2|-
CASSPTRGTGELFF
TGTGCCAGCAGCCCGACTAGGGGCACCGGGGAGCTGTTTTTT
>-|TRBV2|TRBJ2-4|-
CASSEGGEGAKNIQYF
TGTGCCAGCAGTGAAGGGGGAGAGGGAGCCAAAAACATTCAGTACTTC
>-|TRBV5-1|TRBJ2-5|-
CASSLAPQGEETQYF
TGCGCCAGCAGCTTGGCCCCACAGGGAGAAGAGACCCAGTACTTC
>-|TRBV5-1|TRBJ2-2|-
CASSLAPRGGTGELFF
TGCGCCAGCAGCTTGGCTCCCAGGGGGGGCACCGGGGAGCTGTTTTTT
>-|TRBV7-2|TRBJ1-5|-
CASSLGGKSQPQHF
TGTGCCAGCAGCTTAGGTGGGAAGAGTCAGCCCCAGCATTTT
>-|TRBV11-3|TRBJ1-1|-
CASSLAATEAFF
TGTGCCAGCAGCTTAGCGGCCACTGAAGCTTTCTTT
>-|TRBV18|TRBJ1-1|-
CASSPLWVPNTEAFF
TGTGCCAGCTCACCACTTTGGGTCCCGAACACTGAAGCTTTCTTT
>once|TRBV16|TRBJ2-2|-
CASSHVVANTGELFF
TGTGCCAGCAGCCATGTGGTGGCGAACACCGGGGAGCTGTTTTTT
>-|TRBV19|TRBJ2-3|TRBD1
CASSIAGGPDTQYF
TGTGCCAGTAGTATAGCAGGGGGCCCAGATACGCAGTATTTT
>-|TRBV11-2|TRBJ2-5|-
CASSPPTVRMLETQYF
TGTGCCAGCTCACCCCCGACCGTCCGCATGTTAGAGACCCAGTACTTC
>-|TRBV10-1|TRBJ2-2|-
CASVPSDGELFF
TGCGCCAGCGTGCCCAGTGACGGGGAGCTGTTTTTT
>-|TRBV3-1/TRBV3-2|TRBJ2-3|-
CASSQQQDHTDTQYF
TGTGCCAGCAGCCAACAACAGGACCACACAGATACGCAGTATTTT
>-|TRBV3-1/TRBV3-2|TRBJ2-3|TRBD2
CASSTQRGGTDTQYF
TGTGCCAGCAGCACCCAGCGGGGGGGCACAGATACGCAGTATTTT
>-|TRBV11-2|TRBJ2-3|-
CASSLGARTDTQYF
TGTGCCAGCAGCTTAGGAGCTCGCACAGATACGCAGTATTTT
>-|TRBV27|TRBJ2-7|TRBD1
CASSPGQGVYEQYF
TGTGCCAGCAGTCCGGGACAGGGAGTCTACGAGCAGTACTTC
>-|TRBV4-2|TRBJ1-1|TRBD1
CASSLSGTGMNTEAFF
TGTGCCAGCAGCCTATCCGGGACAGGGATGAACACTGAAGCTTTCTTT
>-|TRBV7-9|TRBJ1-6|TRBD1
CASSTGAWNSPLHF
TGTGCCAGCAGCACAGGGGCATGGAATTCACCCCTCCACTTT
>once|TRBV29-1|TRBJ1-1|-
CSVLNTEAFF
TGCAGCGTTCTCAACACTGAAGCTTTCTTT
>-|TRBV4-1|TRBJ2-2|TRBD1
CASSQGWRDRVTGELFF
TGCGCCAGCAGCCAGGGTTGGCGGGACAGGGTGACCGGGGAGCTGTTTTTT
>-|TRBV12-3/TRBV12-4|TRBJ2-7|-
CASSLEGNEQYF
TGTGCCAGCAGTTTAGAAGGGAACGAGCAGTACTTC
>-|TRBV9|TRBJ2-3|-
CASSELDTQYF
TGTGCCAGCAGCGAACTTGATACGCAGTATTTT
>few|TRBV19|TRBJ2-2|-
CASMEVQNTGELFF
TGTGCCAGTATGGAAGTGCAAAACACCGGGGAGCTGTTTTTT
>-|TRBV30|TRBJ1-4|TRBD1
CAWNRGGANEKLFF
TGTGCCTGGAACAGGGGAGGAGCTAATGAAAAACTGTTTTTT
>-|TRBV30|TRBJ2-7|-
CAWSLVYEQYF
TGTGCCTGGAGCCTCGTCTACGAGCAGTACTTC
>-|TRBV19|TRBJ1-4|-
CASSPNAWELFF
TGTGCCAGTAGCCCCAACGCCTGGGAACTGTTTTTT
>once|TRBV5-6|TRBJ2-7|-
CASTDSGPSYEQYF
TGTGCCAGCACTGACTCCGGTCCTTCCTACGAGCAGTACTTC